This TCR beta chain was obtained from a study of T cell repertoires in cytomegalovirus infection (dated by TCRdb to between 2018 and 2021). As for the study more broadly: Peptide stimulations targeted recently identified HLA-C-restricted CMV epitopes, whose presentation resists viral immunomodulation, together with well-studied HLA-B-restricted epitopes. Because public TCR beta signatures pointed to carriage of CMV infection together with the matching HLA type, the HLA type of each donor mattered for the analysis. General findings and caveats noted by the study authors: Carriers of CMV infection plus the relevant HLA type were discriminated by the cumulative frequency of public TCR beta family members in the study cohort and in an independent approximately 360-donor cohort. The ex vivo response was dominated by HLA-C-restricted CMV-specific TCR beta clonotypes, which also provided the single most frequent clonotype in two of eight donors.

The intended sense of this specimen's treatment or condition label: in vitro stimulation with specific CMV peptide epitopes to enrich CMV-specific T cells. Sequencing took place on an Illumina HiSeq 1500. TCRdb reworked the public reads: Q25 trimming with fastp, MiXCR clone assembly, productive beta chains retained. Identical CDR3 protein sequences are pooled into one entry, listed with their most common genes and DNA. Here the sample has approximately 990,000 distinct CDR3 sequences; 30% to 40% occur a single time. Over 13% of the sample is in the top ten clones. This clonotype was picked up a small number of times. Its antigen is unknown. Qualities for individual bases were not recorded, and no much larger clone is one base off. Sequences SGHTA (CDR1) and FQGNSA (CDR2) are obtained from the germline V gene. Reading from cysteine to phenylalanine, the CDR3 counts 14 amino acids. The kept DNA is CDR3 alone, 42 bases in frame from the first base. Trimming costs V 8 bases and J 0 bases, and their ends lie 12 bases apart.

This sample comprised cultured CD8+ T cells from PBMCs, obtained from culture after CMV antigen stimulation. The sequence is built from TRBV7-2 and TRBJ2-3; 6 matching bases give a weak D call of TRBD1. The receptor comes from a human donor in good health (CMV status not recorded). Some clones in this sample may be carry-over from other donors' samples. The CDR3 region reads CASSWDISTDTQYF. The nucleotides are TGTGCCAGCTCCTGGGACATCAGCACAGATACGCAGTATTTT.